These 26 T cell receptor beta chains were sequenced from one sample in a study of T cells in Graves' hyperthyroidism and ophthalmopathy. Regions amplified from RNA transcripts were the TCR beta CDR3 regions. Researchers ran a first-round RT-PCR on the TCR CDR3 using the HTBI primer set. TCRdb called the multiplex PCR reads again in MiXCR, with one record for every CDR3 protein. The table shows 660,000 or so distinct CDR3 sequences, with around 21% occurring only once. Input material: blood. These TCRs come from a man in his thirties or forties with Graves' ophthalmopathy.

The genes are TRBV28 and TRBJ2-7; 8 positions agree with TRBD1. Per germline, CDR1 MDHEN and CDR2 SYDVKM. V trimming: 5 bases; J trimming: 4 bases; junction bases outside the gene matches: 7. CDR3 length: 14 amino acids. As DNA, the CDR3 is TGTGCCAGCAGTATAGGACAGGGACCATACGAGCAGTACTTC. Translated, it gives CASSIGQGPYEQYF.

The chain is built from TRBV6-1 and TRBJ2-3; 15 bases line up with TRBD2. Per germline, CDR1 MNHNS and CDR2 SASEGT. The V gene end was trimmed by 5 bases and the J gene end by 1 base; junction bases not matched to a gene: 4. The CDR3 totals 17 residues. The CDR3 region is CASSPGLAGGRTDTQYF. CDR3 nucleotides: TGTGCCAGCAGTCCGGGACTAGCGGGAGGTCGCACAGATACGCAGTATTTT.

V and J are TRBV9 and TRBJ1-4; tentative D call: TRBD1 (6 bases). Germline-derived CDR1 and CDR2 are SGDLS and YYNGEE. The V end was cut by 3 bases, the J end by 5 bases, with 17 bases between. The CDR3 has 16 residues. The CDR3 DNA reads TGTGCCAGCAGCGCCTCATGGACAGTTCAAAATGAAAAACTGTTTTTT. Translating it yields CASSASWTVQNEKLFF.

This clonotype was seen many times. The chain couples TRBV25-1 to TRBJ2-2; perhaps TRBD2 as D (5 bases). Germline assignment: CDR1 MGHDK and CDR2 SYGVNS. CDR3 length equals 16 residues. The V and J ends lost 3 bases and 4 bases respectively, with 15 bases between them. The CDR3 region is CASSDPGGGATGELFF. CDR3 DNA: TGTGCCAGCAGTGACCCCGGCGGAGGAGCCACCGGGGAGCTGTTTTTT.

This clonotype came up many times. V is TRBV11-2 and J is TRBJ2-1; D is uncertain. Germline loops: CDR1 SGHAT, CDR2 FQNNGV. Trimming removed 1 base at V and 0 bases at J, with 7 bases between. CDR3 size: 15 residues. The CDR3 sequence is CASSLARHSYNEQFF. The CDR3 nucleotides are TGTGCCAGCAGCTTAGCGAGACACTCCTACAATGAGCAGTTCTTC.

This clonotype occurred many times. The chain combines TRBV7-9 with TRBJ2-1, with 8 positions matching TRBD2. V gave up 8 bases and J gave up 5 bases; unmatched junction bases: 8. Germline V lookup: CDR1 SEHNR, CDR2 FQNEAQ (reference sequence). CDR3 length: 14 residues. The CDR3 is CASAAGGPDNEQFF. In DNA, the CDR3 is TGTGCCAGCGCCGCGGGAGGACCAGACAATGAGCAGTTCTTC.

In this sample, this clonotype turned up many times. This chain connects TRBV20-1 to TRBJ2-3; maybe TRBD1 (5 bases). V dropped 3 bases and J dropped 6 bases, with 13 bases sitting between them. The CDR3 has 13 amino acids. Looked up from germline, CDR1 is DFQATT and CDR2 is SNEGSKA (reference sequence). The CDR3 DNA reads TGCAGTGCTAGTAACAGGCTCAAGGATACGCAGTATTTT. Amino acids: CSASNRLKDTQYF.

A word on this clonotype: At one boundary the junction diverges from the germline segment, which might be a read error. The chain links TRBV7-7 to TRBJ2-5; D gene unclear. The CDR3 is 14 residues long. Germline V gene data show CDR1 as SSHAT and CDR2 as FNYEAQ (reference sequence). This CDR3 reads CASSLRANQETQYF. The CDR3 DNA is TGTGCTAGCAGCTTAAGGGCGAATCAAGAGACCCAGTACTTC. Drawing the rest from reference TRBV7-7 and TRBJ2-5, the complete variable domain is GAGVSQSPRYKVTKRGQDVTLRCDPISSHATLYWYQQALGQGPEFLTYFNYEAQPDKSGLPSDRFSAERPEGSISTLTIQRTEQRDSAMYRCASSLRANQETQYFGPGTRLLVL.

This clonotype has just a few counts. The gene calls are TRBV27 and TRBJ2-2, with 9 nucleotides matching TRBD2. Germline V gene lookup returns CDR1 MNHEY and CDR2 SMNVEV (reference sequence). Trimming cost V 6 bases and J 7 bases; bases outside gene matches: 9. This CDR3 has 15 residues. CDR3 coding DNA: TGTGCCAGCAGGGAGCGGGAGGTGATGGGCGGGGAGCTGTTTTTT. Amino acids: CASREREVMGGELFF.

This sequence joins TRBV12-3 or TRBV12-4 and TRBJ2-2, with TRBD1 as a possible D gene (6 bases). The germline V and J ends were trimmed by 1 base and 1 base, with 7 bases remaining between them. There are 15 residues in the CDR3. In nucleotides, the CDR3 is TGTGCCAGCAGTTTAGGAGGGGGGAACACCGGGGAGCTGTTTTTT. Its protein is CASSLGGGNTGELFF.

This clonotype has only one observation. Given a much more abundant clone one base away, this may be a read error. J is TRBJ1-1 and V is TRBV29-1, with no clear D. The CDR3 is 11 residues long. Germline-derived CDR1 and CDR2 are SQVTM and ANQGSEA. CDR3 sequence: CSVDRGSEASF. DNA of the CDR3: TGCAGCGTTGACCGTGGCTCTGAAGCTTCCTTT.

The genes are TRBV20-1 and TRBJ2-3; a possible D gene is TRBD2 (5 bases). Per the germline V gene, CDR1 is DFQATT and CDR2 is SNEGSKA (reference sequence). V dropped 6 bases and J dropped 0 bases, with 13 bases sitting between them. This CDR3 has 14 residues. Here the CDR3 DNA reads TGCAGTGCAAAGACTATCTCTAGCACAGATACGCAGTATTTT. Amino acid sequence: CSAKTISSTDTQYF.

Only a few counts were recorded for this clonotype. The CDR3 loop is CASSTPSGFNTEAFF. In DNA form, the CDR3 reads TGTGCCAGCAGTACCCCTTCGGGGTTTAACACTGAAGCTTTCTTT. The rearrangement links TRBV6-1 to TRBJ1-1; D is uncertain. CDR3 length: 15 residues. From germline, CDR1 is MNHNS and CDR2 SASEGT. Trimming shortened V by 5 bases and J by 2 bases, and 15 bases separated the two germline ends.

This clonotype was counted a few times. The chain is built from TRBV7-6 and TRBJ2-7; D possibly uses TRBD1 or TRBD2 (5 bases each). Trimming took off 1 base at V and 2 bases at J, with 18 bases between the two ends. CDR3 length: 17 residues. Per germline, CDR1 SGHVS and CDR2 FNYEAQ. CDR3 protein: CASSLEVGPSPTYEQYF. CDR3 DNA: TGTGCCAGCAGCTTAGAGGTGGGGCCTAGCCCAACCTACGAGCAGTACTTC. The full variable domain, completed using reference TRBV7-6 and TRBJ2-7, is GAGVSQSPRYKVTKRGQDVALRCDPISGHVSLYWYRQALGQGPEFLTYFNYEAQQDKSGLPNDRFSAERPEGSISTLTIQRTEQRDSAMYRCASSLEVGPSPTYEQYFGPGTRLTVT.

This clonotype was observed many times. This chain uses TRBV5-1 with TRBJ1-1; D perhaps matches TRBD1 (6 bases). CDR1 SGHRS and CDR2 YFSETQ come from the germline V gene. Trimming took 4 bases from V and 3 from J, leaving 22 bases between them. The CDR3 has 17 amino acids. The CDR3 region is CASSPYRERVLDTEAFF. As DNA, the CDR3 is TGCGCCAGCAGCCCCTACAGGGAAAGGGTGCTCGACACTGAAGCTTTCTTT.

This clonotype was found many times. The chain employs TRBV11-2 and TRBJ1-6; D might be TRBD1 (6 bases). The ends were cut back, 0 bases at V and 6 bases at J, with 9 bases in the middle. The CDR3 runs to 15 residues. The germline V gene encodes CDR1 SGHAT and CDR2 FQNNGV. DNA for the CDR3: TGTGCCAGCAGCTTAGATGCCAGGGGTAATTCACCCCTCCACTTT. This codes for CASSLDARGNSPLHF.

This clonotype was seen more than once but under ten times. The gene calls are TRBV2 and TRBJ2-4, with 8 bases identical to TRBD1. This CDR3 is 20 amino acids long. Germline-derived CDR1 and CDR2 are SNHLY and FYNNEI. V lost 4 bases, J lost 0 bases, and 17 bases stayed unmatched. The CDR3 bases are TGTGCCAGCAGTGTGGGGACAGGCGGTTTAATGAATTTAGCCAAAAACATTCAGTACTTC. This translates into CASSVGTGGLMNLAKNIQYF. Based on the CDR3 plus reference TRBV2 and TRBJ2-4, the full variable domain is EPEVTQTPSHQVTQMGQEVILRCVPISNHLYFYWYRQILGQKVEFLVSFYNNEISEKSEIFDDQFSVERPDGSNFTLKIRSTKLEDSAMYFCASSVGTGGLMNLAKNIQYFGAGTRLSVL.

The chain carries TRBV5-1 and TRBJ2-7; 8 nucleotides match TRBD2. CDR1 is SGHRS, CDR2 YFSETQ, per germline. Germline trimming cut 5 bases from V and 0 bases from J; bases unmatched to any gene: 13. The CDR3 runs 17 residues. CDR3 region: CASSRAYFSGISYEQYF. CDR3 DNA: TGCGCCAGCAGTCGAGCCTACTTTAGCGGGATCTCCTACGAGCAGTACTTC. Based on the CDR3 plus reference TRBV5-1 and TRBJ2-7, the full variable domain is KAGVTQTPRYLIKTRGQQVTLSCSPISGHRSVSWYQQTPGQGLQFLFEYFSETQRNKGNFPGRFSGRQFSNSRSEMNVSTLELGDSALYLCASSRAYFSGISYEQYFGPGTRLTVT.

At least ten counts were recorded for this clonotype. This chain connects TRBV6-1 to TRBJ2-7; D is perhaps TRBD1 (5 bases). Germline lookup yields CDR1 MNHNS and CDR2 SASEGT. The CDR3 is 14 residues long. Deletions cut 5 bases from V and 3 bases from J, with 14 bases between. CDR3 bases: TGTGCCAGCAGTTTAGCTAGTAGGGGCTACGAGCAGTACTTC. This translates into CASSLASRGYEQYF.

This rearrangement joins TRBV20-1 to TRBJ2-2; D unclear. Germline assignment: CDR1 DFQATT and CDR2 SNEGSKA (reference sequence). The CDR3 consists of 15 residues. The germline V and J ends were trimmed by 3 bases and 8 bases, with 19 bases remaining between them. The CDR3 DNA reads as TGCAGTGCTAGTTCGTCGGGCCCTTTCATGGGGGAGCTGTTTTTT. It codes for CSASSSGPFMGELFF.

The chain employs TRBV20-1 and TRBJ2-1; D is uncertain. V gave up 1 base and J gave up 6 bases, with 4 bases separating them. CDR1 is DFQATT, CDR2 SNEGSKA, per germline (reference sequence). The CDR3 covers 11 residues. The CDR3 is CSARGGNEQFF. CDR3 in DNA: TGCAGTGCTAGAGGCGGCAATGAGCAGTTCTTC.

This clonotype was counted many times. The chain is built from TRBV7-9 and TRBJ1-5; D remains ambiguous. V lost 1 base to trimming and J lost 4 bases, with 11 bases between them. The CDR3 is 15 residues long. Germline CDR1 SEHNR, CDR2 FQNEAQ (reference sequence). CDR3 sequence: CASSLDGLGNQPQHF. CDR3 in DNA: TGTGCCAGCAGCTTAGACGGACTTGGGAATCAGCCCCAGCATTTT.

This chain joins TRBV5-1 and TRBJ2-5; 11 nucleotides match TRBD2. With 9 bases clipped from V and 1 base from J, the junction kept 8 bases outside the gene matches. The CDR3 has 15 residues. CDR1 is SGHRS and CDR2 is YFSETQ in the germline V gene. The DNA of the CDR3 is TGCGCCACCGGTCCGGGACTAGCGGTCCAAGAGACCCAGTACTTC. Translated: CATGPGLAVQETQYF.

This clonotype was recorded a few times. This chain connects TRBV7-3 to TRBJ2-1; 9 nucleotides agree with TRBD2. V lost 5 bases to trimming and J lost 0 bases; unmatched junction nucleotides: 11. The CDR3 spans 18 residues. The germline V gene encodes CDR1 SGHTA and CDR2 FQGTGA. CDR3 region: CASSQRAGGTSSYNEQFF. CDR3 in DNA: TGTGCCAGCAGCCAACGGGCGGGAGGGACTAGCTCCTACAATGAGCAGTTCTTC.

At least ten counts were recorded for this clonotype. The genes are TRBV14 and TRBJ1-1, with D possibly being TRBD1 (5 bases). CDR1 and CDR2 (germline): SGHDN, FVKESK. CDR3 length: 15 amino acids. Trimming left V 4 bases short and J 4 bases short, with 16 bases between. Written as DNA, the CDR3 is TGTGCCAGCAGCCTACAGGACGCGGGAGGCACTGAAGCTTTCTTT. Protein product: CASSLQDAGGTEAFF.

The CDR3 is CASSEALQGGAYGYTF. CDR3 in DNA: TGTGCCAGCAGTGAAGCTCTACAGGGAGGGGCCTATGGCTACACCTTC. This sequence joins TRBV2 and TRBJ1-2; perhaps TRBD1 as D (6 bases). V gave up 0 bases and J gave up 4 bases, with 15 bases separating them. The germline gives CDR1 SNHLY, CDR2 FYNNEI. This CDR3 spans 16 amino acids.